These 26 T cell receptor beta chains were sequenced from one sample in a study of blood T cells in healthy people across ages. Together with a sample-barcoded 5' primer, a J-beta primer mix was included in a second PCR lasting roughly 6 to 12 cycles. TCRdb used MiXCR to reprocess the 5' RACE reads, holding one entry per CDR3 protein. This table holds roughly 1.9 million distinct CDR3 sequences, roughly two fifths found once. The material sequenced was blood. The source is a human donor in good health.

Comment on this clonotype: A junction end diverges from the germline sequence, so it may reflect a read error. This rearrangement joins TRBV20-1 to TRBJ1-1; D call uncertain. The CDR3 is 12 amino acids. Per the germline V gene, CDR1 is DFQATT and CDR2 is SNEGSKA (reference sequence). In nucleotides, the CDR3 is TGCGGTGCCCGGAACCAGAACACTGAAGCTTTCTTT. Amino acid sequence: CGARNQNTEAFF.

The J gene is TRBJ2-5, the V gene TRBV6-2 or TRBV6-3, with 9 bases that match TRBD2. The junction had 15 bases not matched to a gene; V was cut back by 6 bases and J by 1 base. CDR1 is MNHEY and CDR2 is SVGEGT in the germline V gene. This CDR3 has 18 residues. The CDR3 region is CASSQKLSGGPFQETQYF. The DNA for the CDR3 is TGTGCCAGCAGCCAGAAACTAAGCGGGGGGCCTTTCCAAGAGACCCAGTACTTC.

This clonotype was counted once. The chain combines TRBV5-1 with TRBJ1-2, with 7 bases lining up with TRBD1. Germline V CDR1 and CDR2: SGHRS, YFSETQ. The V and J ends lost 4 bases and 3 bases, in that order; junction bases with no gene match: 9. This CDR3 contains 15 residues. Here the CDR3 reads CASSPRQQGHYGYTF. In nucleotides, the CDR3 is TGCGCCAGCAGCCCCCGTCAACAGGGGCACTATGGCTACACCTTC.

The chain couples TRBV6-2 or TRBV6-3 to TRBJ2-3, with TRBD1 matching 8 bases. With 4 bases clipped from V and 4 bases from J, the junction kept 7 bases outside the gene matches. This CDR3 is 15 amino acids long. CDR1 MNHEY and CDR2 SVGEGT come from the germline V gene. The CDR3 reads CASSWGRGPSDTQYF. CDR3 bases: TGTGCCAGCAGTTGGGGCAGGGGGCCTTCAGATACGCAGTATTTT.

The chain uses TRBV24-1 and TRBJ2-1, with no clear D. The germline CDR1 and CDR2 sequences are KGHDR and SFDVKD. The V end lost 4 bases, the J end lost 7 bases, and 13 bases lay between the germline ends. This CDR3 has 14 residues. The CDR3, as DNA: TGTGCCACCAGTGACTTACAGAGTTATAATGAGCAGTTCTTC. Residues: CATSDLQSYNEQFF.

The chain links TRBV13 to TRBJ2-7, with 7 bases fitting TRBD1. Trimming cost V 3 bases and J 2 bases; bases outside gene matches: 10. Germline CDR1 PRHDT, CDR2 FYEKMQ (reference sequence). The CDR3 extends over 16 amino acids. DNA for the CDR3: TGTGCCAGCAGCTTTCTACTTCAGGGGGAGACCTACGAGCAGTACTTC. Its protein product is CASSFLLQGETYEQYF.

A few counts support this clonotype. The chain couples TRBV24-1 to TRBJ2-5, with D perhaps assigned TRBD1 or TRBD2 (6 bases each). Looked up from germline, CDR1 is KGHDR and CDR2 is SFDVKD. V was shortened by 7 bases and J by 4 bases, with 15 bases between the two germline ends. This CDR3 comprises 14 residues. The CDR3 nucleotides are TGTGCCACCAGCGGGGGCTGGGTCGGAGAGACCCAGTACTTC. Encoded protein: CATSGGWVGETQYF.

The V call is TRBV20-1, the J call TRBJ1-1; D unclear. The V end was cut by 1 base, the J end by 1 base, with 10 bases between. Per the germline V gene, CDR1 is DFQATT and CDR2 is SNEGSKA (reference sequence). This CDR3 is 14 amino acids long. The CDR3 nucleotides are TGCAGTGCTAGAGTACGAACGGGGAACACTGAAGCTTTCTTT. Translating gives CSARVRTGNTEAFF.

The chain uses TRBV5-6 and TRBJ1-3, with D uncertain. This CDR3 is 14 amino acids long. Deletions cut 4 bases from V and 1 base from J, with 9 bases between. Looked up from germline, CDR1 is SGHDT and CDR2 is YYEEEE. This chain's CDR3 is CASSPQASGNTIYF. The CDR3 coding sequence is TGTGCCAGCAGCCCCCAGGCGTCTGGAAACACCATATATTTT. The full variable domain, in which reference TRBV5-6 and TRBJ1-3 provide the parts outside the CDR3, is DAGVTQSPTHLIKTRGQQVTLRCSPKSGHDTVSWYQQALGQGPQFIFQYYEEEERQRGNFPDRFSGHQFPNYSSELNVNALLLGDSALYLCASSPQASGNTIYFGEGSWLTVV.

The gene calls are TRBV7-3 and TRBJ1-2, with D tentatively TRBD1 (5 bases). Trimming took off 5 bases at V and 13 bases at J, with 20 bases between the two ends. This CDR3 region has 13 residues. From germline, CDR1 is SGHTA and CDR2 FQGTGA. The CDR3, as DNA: TGTGCCAGCAGCCTAATCGCAGGACAAAGCTTCACCTTC. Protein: CASSLIAGQSFTF.

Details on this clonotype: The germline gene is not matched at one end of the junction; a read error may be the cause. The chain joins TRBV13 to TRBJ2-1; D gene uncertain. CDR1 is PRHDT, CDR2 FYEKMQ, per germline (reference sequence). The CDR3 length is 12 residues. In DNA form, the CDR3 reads TGTGCCGGCAGCCCGACCAGGTTTGAGCAGTTCTTC. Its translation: CAGSPTRFEQFF. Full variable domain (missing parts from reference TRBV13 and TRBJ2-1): AAGVIQSPRHLIKEKRETATLKCYPIPRHDTVYWYQQGPGQDPQFLISFYEKMQSDKGSIPDRFSAQQFSDYHSELNMSSLELGDSALYFCAGSPTRFEQFFGPGTRLTVL.

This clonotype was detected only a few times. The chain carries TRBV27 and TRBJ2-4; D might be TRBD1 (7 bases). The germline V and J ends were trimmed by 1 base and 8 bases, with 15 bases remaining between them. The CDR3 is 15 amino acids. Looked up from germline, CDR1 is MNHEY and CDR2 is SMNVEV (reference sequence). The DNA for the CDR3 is TGTGCCAGCAGTTTATATTCAGGGGGGATGGACATTCAGTACTTC. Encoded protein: CASSLYSGGMDIQYF.

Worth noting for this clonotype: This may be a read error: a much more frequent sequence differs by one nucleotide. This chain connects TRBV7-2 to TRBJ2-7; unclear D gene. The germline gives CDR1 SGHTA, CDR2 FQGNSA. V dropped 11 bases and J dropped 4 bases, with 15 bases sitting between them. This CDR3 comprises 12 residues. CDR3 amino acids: CAGNNQPYEQYF. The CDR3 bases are TGTGCCGGCAACAACCAACCTTACGAGCAGTACTTC.

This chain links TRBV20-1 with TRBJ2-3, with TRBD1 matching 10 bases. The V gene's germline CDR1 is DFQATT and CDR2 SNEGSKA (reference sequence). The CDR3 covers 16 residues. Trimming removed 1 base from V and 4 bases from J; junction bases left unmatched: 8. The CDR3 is CSARGFAGQGSDTQYF. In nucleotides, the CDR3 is TGCAGTGCTAGAGGATTCGCGGGACAGGGGTCAGATACGCAGTATTTT.

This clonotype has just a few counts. CDR3 DNA sequence: TGTGCCAGCAGCTTAGGGTTTGCAGGCACTAGCACAGATACGCAGTATTTT. This codes for CASSLGFAGTSTDTQYF. The V call is TRBV7-9, the J call TRBJ2-3; D gene uncertain. Per germline, CDR1 SEHNR and CDR2 FQNEAQ (reference sequence). The V and J ends lost 1 base and 0 bases respectively, with 14 bases between them. The CDR3 extends over 17 amino acids. The variable domain in full, completed from reference TRBV7-9 and TRBJ2-3, reads DTGVSQNPRHKITKRGQNVTFRCDPISEHNRLYWYRQTLGQGPEFLTYFQNEAQLEKSRLLSDRFSAERPKGSFSTLEIQRTEQGDSAMYLCASSLGFAGTSTDTQYFGPGTRLTVL.

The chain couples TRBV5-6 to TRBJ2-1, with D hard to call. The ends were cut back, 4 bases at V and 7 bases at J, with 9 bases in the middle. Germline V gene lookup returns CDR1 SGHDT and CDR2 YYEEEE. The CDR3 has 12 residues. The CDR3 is CASSGPINEQFF. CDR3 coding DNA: TGTGCCAGCAGCGGACCGATAAATGAGCAGTTCTTC.

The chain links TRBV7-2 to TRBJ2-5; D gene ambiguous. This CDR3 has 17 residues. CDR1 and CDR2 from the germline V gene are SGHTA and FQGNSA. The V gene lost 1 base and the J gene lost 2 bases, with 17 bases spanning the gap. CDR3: CASSLGSVWQPQETQYF. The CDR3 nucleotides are TGTGCCAGCAGCTTAGGAAGCGTTTGGCAGCCTCAAGAGACCCAGTACTTC.

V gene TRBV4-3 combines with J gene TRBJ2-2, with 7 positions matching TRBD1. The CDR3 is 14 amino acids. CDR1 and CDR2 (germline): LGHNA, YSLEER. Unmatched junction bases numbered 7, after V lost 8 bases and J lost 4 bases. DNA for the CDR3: TGCGCCAGCCGACAGGGATTGAGCACCGGGGAGCTGTTTTTT. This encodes CASRQGLSTGELFF.

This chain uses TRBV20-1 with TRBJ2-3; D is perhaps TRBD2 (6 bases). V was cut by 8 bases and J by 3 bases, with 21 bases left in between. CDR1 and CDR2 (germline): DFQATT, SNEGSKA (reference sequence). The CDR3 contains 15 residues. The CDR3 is CSSGGAAIGTDTQYF. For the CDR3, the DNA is TGCAGTTCTGGCGGGGCGGCCATCGGGACAGATACGCAGTATTTT.

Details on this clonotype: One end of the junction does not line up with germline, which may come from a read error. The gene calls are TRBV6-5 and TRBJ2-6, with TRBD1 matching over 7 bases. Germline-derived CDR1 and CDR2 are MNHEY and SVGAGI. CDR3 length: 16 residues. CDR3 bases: TGTGCCAGCAGCAGGGACAGACACTCTGGGGCCAGCGTCCTGACTTTC. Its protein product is CASSRDRHSGASVLTF.

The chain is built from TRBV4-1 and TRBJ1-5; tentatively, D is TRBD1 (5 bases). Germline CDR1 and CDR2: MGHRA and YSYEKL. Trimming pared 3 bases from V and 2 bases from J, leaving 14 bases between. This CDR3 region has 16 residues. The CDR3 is CASSHIQVGRNQPQHF. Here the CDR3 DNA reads TGCGCCAGCAGCCATATACAGGTTGGGCGCAATCAGCCCCAGCATTTT.

The CDR3 DNA reads TGCAGTGCTGAATCGGACAGGGGGCAGCCAGATACGCAGTATTTT. This gives the protein CSAESDRGQPDTQYF. The chain is built from TRBV20-1 and TRBJ2-3; 11 bases agree with TRBD1. Trimming cost V 5 bases and J 4 bases; bases outside gene matches: 8. The CDR3 covers 15 residues. CDR1 and CDR2 (germline): DFQATT, SNEGSKA (reference sequence).

CDR3 sequence: CASSGGQGGQPQHF. The DNA of the CDR3 is TGTGCCAGCAGTGGGGGACAGGGAGGCCAGCCCCAGCATTTT. This chain joins TRBV2 and TRBJ1-5; 9 nucleotides match TRBD1. Unmatched junction bases numbered 5, after V lost 4 bases and J lost 7 bases. This CDR3 has 14 residues. The germline CDR1 and CDR2 sequences are SNHLY and FYNNEI.

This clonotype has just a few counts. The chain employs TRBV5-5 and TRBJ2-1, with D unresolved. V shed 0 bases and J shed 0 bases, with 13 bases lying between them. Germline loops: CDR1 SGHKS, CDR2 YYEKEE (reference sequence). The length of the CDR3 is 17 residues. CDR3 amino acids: CASSLDEWVSSYNEQFF. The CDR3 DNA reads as TGTGCCAGCAGCTTGGATGAATGGGTTAGCTCCTACAATGAGCAGTTCTTC. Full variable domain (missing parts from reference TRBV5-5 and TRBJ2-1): DAGVTQSPTHLIKTRGQQVTLRCSPISGHKSVSWYQQVLGQGPQFIFQYYEKEERGRGNFPDRFSARQFPNYSSELNVNALLLGDSALYLCASSLDEWVSSYNEQFFGPGTRLTVL.

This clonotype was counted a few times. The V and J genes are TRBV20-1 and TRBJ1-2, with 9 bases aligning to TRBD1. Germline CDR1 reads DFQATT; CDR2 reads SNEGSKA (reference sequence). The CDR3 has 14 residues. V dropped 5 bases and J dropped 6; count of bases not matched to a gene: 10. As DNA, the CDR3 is TGCAGTGCTTCCCGGGACAGGGCGGAGGATGGCTACACCTTC. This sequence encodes CSASRDRAEDGYTF.

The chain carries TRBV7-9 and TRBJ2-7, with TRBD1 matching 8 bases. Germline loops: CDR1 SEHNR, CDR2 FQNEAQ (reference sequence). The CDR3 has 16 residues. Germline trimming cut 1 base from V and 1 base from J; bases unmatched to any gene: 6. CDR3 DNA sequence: TGTGCCAGCAGCTTAGTACAGGACAGGGAATCCTACGAGCAGTACTTC. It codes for CASSLVQDRESYEQYF.